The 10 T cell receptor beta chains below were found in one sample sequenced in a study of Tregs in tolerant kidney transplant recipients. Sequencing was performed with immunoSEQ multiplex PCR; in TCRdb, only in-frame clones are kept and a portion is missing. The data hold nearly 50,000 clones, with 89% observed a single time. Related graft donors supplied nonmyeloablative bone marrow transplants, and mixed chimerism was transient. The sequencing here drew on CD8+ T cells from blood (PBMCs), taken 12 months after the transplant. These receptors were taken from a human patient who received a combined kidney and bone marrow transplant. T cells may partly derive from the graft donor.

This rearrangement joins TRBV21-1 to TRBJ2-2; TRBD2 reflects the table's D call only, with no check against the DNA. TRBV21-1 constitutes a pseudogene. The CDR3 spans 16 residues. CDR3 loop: CASSKVQRGGTGELFF. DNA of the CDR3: TGTGCCAGCAGCAAAGTTCAGCGGGGGGGCACCGGGGAGCTGTTTTTT.

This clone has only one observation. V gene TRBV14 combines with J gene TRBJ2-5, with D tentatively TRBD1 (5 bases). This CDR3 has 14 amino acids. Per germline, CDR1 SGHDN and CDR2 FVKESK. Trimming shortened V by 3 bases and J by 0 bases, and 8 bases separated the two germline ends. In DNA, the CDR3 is TGTGCCAGCAGCCAGGGGCGGTACCAAGAGACCCAGTACTTC. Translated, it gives CASSQGRYQETQYF.

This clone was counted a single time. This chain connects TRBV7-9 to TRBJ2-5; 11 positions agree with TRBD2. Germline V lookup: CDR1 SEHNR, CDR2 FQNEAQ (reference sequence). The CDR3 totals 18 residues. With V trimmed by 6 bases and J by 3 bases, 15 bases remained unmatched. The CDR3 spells CASSRITKTSGAEETQYF. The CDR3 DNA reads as TGTGCCAGCAGTCGAATAACCAAGACTAGCGGGGCGGAAGAGACCCAGTACTTC.

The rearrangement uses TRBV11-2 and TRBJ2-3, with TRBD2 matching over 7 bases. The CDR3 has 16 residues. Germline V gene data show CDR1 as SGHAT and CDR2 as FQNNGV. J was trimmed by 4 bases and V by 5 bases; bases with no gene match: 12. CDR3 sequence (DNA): TGTGCCAGCAGCCCAGACCCGGGAGGTAGCCCAGATACGCAGTATTTT. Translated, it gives CASSPDPGGSPDTQYF.

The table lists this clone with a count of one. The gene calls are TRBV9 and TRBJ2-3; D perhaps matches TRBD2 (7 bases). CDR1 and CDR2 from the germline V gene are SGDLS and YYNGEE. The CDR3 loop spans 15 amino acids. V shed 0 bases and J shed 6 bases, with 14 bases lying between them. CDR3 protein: CASSVVRRGPDTQYF. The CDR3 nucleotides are TGTGCCAGCAGCGTAGTAAGGCGGGGGCCCGATACGCAGTATTTT.

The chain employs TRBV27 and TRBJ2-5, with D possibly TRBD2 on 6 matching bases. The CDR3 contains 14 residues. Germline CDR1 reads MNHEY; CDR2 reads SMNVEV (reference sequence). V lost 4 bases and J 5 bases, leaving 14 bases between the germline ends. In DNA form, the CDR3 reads TGTGCCAGCAGTTCGTTAGGGGCGGGGGAGACCCAGTACTTC. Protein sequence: CASSSLGAGETQYF.

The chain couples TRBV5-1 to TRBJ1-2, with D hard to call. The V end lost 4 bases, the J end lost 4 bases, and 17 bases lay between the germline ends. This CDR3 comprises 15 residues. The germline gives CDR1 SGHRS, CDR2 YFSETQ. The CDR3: CASSPEITLTYGYTF. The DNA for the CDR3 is TGCGCCAGCAGCCCCGAGATAACCCTTACCTATGGCTACACCTTC.

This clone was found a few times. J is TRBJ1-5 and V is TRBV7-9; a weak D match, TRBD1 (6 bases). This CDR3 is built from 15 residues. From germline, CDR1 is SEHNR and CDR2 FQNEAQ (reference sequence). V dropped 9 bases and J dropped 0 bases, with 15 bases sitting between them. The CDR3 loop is CARQQGAYSNQPQHF. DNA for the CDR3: TGTGCCAGACAACAGGGTGCTTATAGCAATCAGCCCCAGCATTTT.

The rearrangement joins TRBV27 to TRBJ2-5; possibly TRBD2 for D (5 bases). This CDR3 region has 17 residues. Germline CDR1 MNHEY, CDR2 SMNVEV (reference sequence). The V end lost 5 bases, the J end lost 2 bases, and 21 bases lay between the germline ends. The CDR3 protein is CASSPRRPIRSQETQYF. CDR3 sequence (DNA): TGTGCCAGCAGTCCTCGGAGGCCCATAAGATCTCAAGAGACCCAGTACTTC.

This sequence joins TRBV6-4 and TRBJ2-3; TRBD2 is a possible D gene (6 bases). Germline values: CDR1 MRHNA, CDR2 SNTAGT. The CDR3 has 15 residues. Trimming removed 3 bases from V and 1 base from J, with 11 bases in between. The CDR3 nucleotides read TGTGCCAGCAGTGAGTGGTCTAGCGGCACAGATACGCAGTATTTT. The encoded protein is CASSEWSSGTDTQYF.